The 31 T cell receptor beta chains in this list originate from one sample, sequenced in a study of glioma-infiltrating T cells. Amplification of TCR alpha and beta CDR3 regions from RNA used iRepertoire nested multiplex PCR. Each CDR3 protein is one row after TCRdb ran MiXCR on the multiplex PCR reads. The profile shows fewer than 200,000 distinct CDR3 sequences, 32% of them singletons. The sequencing input was glioma tissue, nonneoplastic brain tissue, or PBMCs (not recorded which). The origin of the receptors is a human donor with low-grade glioma or glioblastoma, undergoing nonglioma brain surgery, or in good health (not recorded which).

Turning to this clonotype: A single base separates this from a much larger clone, so it may be a read error. The chain combines TRBV5-1 with TRBJ1-1, with a weak D call TRBD1 (5 bases). The CDR3 is 14 amino acids. Trimming removed 5 bases at V and 2 bases at J, with 13 bases between. Germline-derived CDR1 and CDR2 are SGHRS and YFSETQ. The CDR3 DNA sequence: TGCGCCAGCAGGACCCGCAGGGCCAACACTGAAGCTTTCTTT. This encodes CASRTRRANTEAFF.

This clonotype appeared many times. CDR3 amino acids: CASSTRSSYNEQFF. DNA of the CDR3: TGTGCCAGCAGCACAAGGAGTTCCTACAATGAGCAGTTCTTC. The chain uses TRBV7-2 and TRBJ2-1; D is unresolved. The germline V gene encodes CDR1 SGHTA and CDR2 FQGNSA. CDR3 length equals 14 residues. The ends were cut back, 5 bases at V and 1 base at J, with 9 bases in the middle.

This clonotype has ten or more counts. CDR3 residues: CATSPGLQKTEQYF. The CDR3 DNA reads as TGTGCCACCTCTCCGGGACTCCAAAAGACTGAGCAGTACTTC. V and J are TRBV7-6 and TRBJ2-7; perhaps TRBD2 as D (6 bases). Germline V gives CDR1 SGHVS, CDR2 FNYEAQ. This CDR3 comprises 14 residues. V dropped 10 bases and J dropped 7 bases, with 23 bases sitting between them.

This clonotype was picked up one time. This may stem from a read error, because a much larger clone lies one nucleotide away. The V call is TRBV12-3 or TRBV12-4, the J call TRBJ1-2; TRBD1 matches at 8 bases. Unmatched junction bases numbered 6, after V lost 3 bases and J lost 6 bases. The CDR3 runs 14 residues. The CDR3 loop reads CASSFVQGGNGYTF. The CDR3 nucleotides are TGTGCCAGCAGTTTCGTACAGGGGGGAAATGGCTACACCTTC.

This clonotype was observed a handful of times. This chain uses TRBV19 with TRBJ1-2, with D uncertain. The CDR3 is 13 amino acids. Trimming cost V 7 bases and J 2 bases, with 11 bases left between them. The germline V gene has CDR1 LNHDA and CDR2 SQIVND (reference sequence). For the CDR3, the DNA is TGTGCCAGTATGCGGCTCCTCAACTATGGCTACACCTTC. Translating it yields CASMRLLNYGYTF.

This clonotype was seen more than once but under ten times. The gene calls are TRBV12-5 and TRBJ2-7; weak D call: TRBD1 (5 bases). The CDR3 runs to 14 residues. V was pared by 0 bases and J by 3 bases, with 9 bases between. Germline V gene data show CDR1 as LGHNT and CDR2 as FRNRAP. The DNA of the CDR3 is TGTGCTAGTGGTTTGGTACCGACAGTCTACGAGCAGTACTTC. This codes for CASGLVPTVYEQYF.

This clonotype was found many times. J is TRBJ2-3 and V is TRBV28; 8 nucleotides match TRBD1. The germline V gene encodes CDR1 MDHEN and CDR2 SYDVKM. The CDR3 is 19 residues long. With V trimmed by 5 bases and J by 4 bases, 20 bases remained unmatched. The CDR3 bases are TGTGCCAGCAGTATACTGGGGAAATCAGGGGGCTCATTGTCAGATACGCAGTATTTT. Amino acid sequence: CASSILGKSGGSLSDTQYF.

Only a few counts were recorded for this clonotype. This chain uses TRBV19 with TRBJ2-5; D gene ambiguous. Germline CDR1 LNHDA, CDR2 SQIVND (reference sequence). This CDR3 region has 13 residues. Trimming removed 4 bases at V and 1 base at J, with 7 bases between. The CDR3 region has the DNA TGTGCCAGTAGTAACACCCGCCAAGAGACCCAGTACTTC. It yields the protein CASSNTRQETQYF.

The chain is built from TRBV7-2 and TRBJ2-7, with D perhaps TRBD2 (6 bases). CDR1 is SGHTA, CDR2 FQGNSA, per germline. This CDR3 is built from 13 residues. V dropped 1 base and J dropped 7 bases, with 11 bases sitting between them. The CDR3 DNA follows: TGTGCCAGCAGCTTAGGAAGGGCGGGGGAGCAGTACTTC. Its protein product is CASSLGRAGEQYF.

This clonotype occurred many times. J is TRBJ2-3 and V is TRBV20-1; a possible D gene is TRBD2 (6 bases). This CDR3 has 14 amino acids. Germline V gene lookup returns CDR1 DFQATT and CDR2 SNEGSKA (reference sequence). Trimming took off 2 bases at V and 2 bases at J, with 11 bases between the two ends. CDR3 loop: CSARLRDFTDTQYF. Here the CDR3 DNA reads TGCAGTGCTAGACTACGGGACTTCACAGATACGCAGTATTTT.

For this clonotype: Because the CDR3 is missing its conserved closing phenylalanine or tryptophan, this is likely a read error. The DNA is omitted, as the CDR3 cannot be located on it reliably, and the CDR3 follows TCRdb's listing. The chain employs TRBV28 and TRBJ2-5. The length of the CDR3 is 14 amino acids, counting both ends. Germline V lookup: CDR1 MDHEN, CDR2 SYDVKM. The CDR3 is CARSSRLRQEPPSL.

Concerning this clonotype: A much larger clone is a single base away; this may be a read error. CDR3 DNA sequence: TGCGCCAGCAGCCAAGGTATAGGGACTAGCGGATCAGATACGCAGTATTTT. It is translated as CASSQGIGTSGSDTQYF. The chain combines TRBV4-3 with TRBJ2-3; 11 nucleotides line up with TRBD2. The CDR3 consists of 17 residues. V gave up 1 base and J gave up 4 bases; unmatched junction bases: 7. CDR1 LGHNA and CDR2 YSLEER come from the germline V gene.

This clonotype was counted ten times or more. V and J are TRBV12-3 or TRBV12-4 and TRBJ2-1; D is perhaps TRBD1 (5 bases). CDR3 length: 13 residues. The V end lost 5 bases, the J end lost 6 bases, and 11 bases lay between the germline ends. CDR3 residues: CASSPRTSNEQFF. CDR3 DNA: TGTGCCAGCAGTCCAAGGACATCCAATGAGCAGTTCTTC.

The gene calls are TRBV7-3 and TRBJ2-1; a possible D gene is TRBD1 (5 bases). V shed 3 bases and J shed 7 bases, with 10 bases lying between them. This CDR3 has 13 residues. Germline CDR1 reads SGHTA; CDR2 reads FQGTGA. CDR3 coding DNA: TGTGCCAGCAGCTTCGAGCAGGGTAATGAGCAGTTCTTC. This gives the protein CASSFEQGNEQFF.

The rearrangement links TRBV11-1 to TRBJ2-3, with a possible D match to TRBD2 (6 bases). Germline CDR1 SGHAT, CDR2 FQDESV (reference sequence). V was clipped by 5 bases and J by 3 bases, with 18 bases between them. The CDR3 extends over 16 amino acids. In nucleotides, the CDR3 is TGTGCCAGCAGCCCCCTTCTTGGTGCGGGGACAGATACGCAGTATTTT. It specifies CASSPLLGAGTDTQYF. Combining the CDR3 with reference TRBV11-1 and TRBJ2-3 gives the whole variable domain EAEVAQSPRYKITEKSQAVAFWCDPISGHATLYWYRQILGQGPELLVQFQDESVVDDSQLPKDRFSAERLKGVDSTLKIQPAELGDSAMYLCASSPLLGAGTDTQYFGPGTRLTVL.

This clonotype was seen ten or more times. The chain joins TRBV28 to TRBJ2-1; 11 bases match TRBD2. CDR3 length: 15 amino acids. With V trimmed by 6 bases and J by 8 bases, 9 bases remained unmatched. CDR1 and CDR2 (germline): MDHEN, SYDVKM. The CDR3, as DNA: TGTGCCAGCAGATCGGGCTTAGCGGGAGGGTATGAGCAGTTCTTC. Protein sequence: CASRSGLAGGYEQFF.

V is TRBV7-2 and J is TRBJ2-1; tentatively, D is TRBD2 (5 bases). CDR1 and CDR2 (germline): SGHTA, FQGNSA. This CDR3 contains 16 residues. V lost 6 bases to trimming and J lost 0 bases, with 15 bases between them. CDR3: CASSSISESSYNEQFF. The DNA of the CDR3 is TGTGCCAGCAGTTCGATTAGCGAGAGCTCCTACAATGAGCAGTTCTTC.

This clonotype came up many times. The V gene is TRBV27, the J gene TRBJ1-5, with unresolved D. Trimming took 5 bases from V and 0 from J, leaving 8 bases between them. This CDR3 has 14 amino acids. Germline CDR1 is MNHEY and CDR2 is SMNVEV (reference sequence). Here the CDR3 DNA reads TGTGCCAGCAGTCTTCTAGGTAGCAATCAGCCCCAGCATTTT. Its translation: CASSLLGSNQPQHF.

This clonotype was counted only a few times. V and J are TRBV30 and TRBJ1-2, with 10 nucleotides matching TRBD1. CDR1 GTSNPN and CDR2 SVGIG come from the germline V gene (reference sequence). Trimming cost V 3 bases and J 8 bases; bases outside gene matches: 9. This CDR3 is built from 14 residues. In DNA, the CDR3 is TGTGCCTGGAGCTCGACAGGGGGCGTTCGGGGCTACACCTTC. Amino acid sequence: CAWSSTGGVRGYTF.

This clonotype was observed at least ten times. The rearrangement joins TRBV7-2 to TRBJ2-7; D not certain. Looked up from germline, CDR1 is SGHTA and CDR2 is FQGNSA. Trimming removed 4 bases at V and 2 bases at J, with 15 bases between. The CDR3 is made up of 15 amino acids. The CDR3 DNA sequence: TGTGCCAGCAGCTCCTCCCCTGCTGCCCCCTACGAGCAGTACTTC. The encoded protein is CASSSSPAAPYEQYF.

The V gene is TRBV5-1, the J gene TRBJ1-1, with D unclear. CDR1 SGHRS and CDR2 YFSETQ come from the germline V gene. V gave up 0 bases and J gave up 1 base, with 7 bases separating them. The CDR3 runs to 14 residues. The CDR3 reads CASSLVGTNTEAFF. In DNA form, the CDR3 reads TGCGCCAGCAGCTTGGTCGGTACGAACACTGAAGCTTTCTTT.

This clonotype was counted ten times or more. This sequence joins TRBV27 and TRBJ2-7; D is uncertain. Germline CDR1 and CDR2: MNHEY and SMNVEV (reference sequence). The length of the CDR3 is 14 residues. The germline V and J ends were trimmed by 5 bases and 3 bases, with 14 bases remaining between them. The CDR3 DNA is TGTGCCAGCAGTCTCGGTTCTGGCATCTACGAGCAGTACTTC. Translated, it gives CASSLGSGIYEQYF.

This clonotype was seen ten or more times. The chain is built from TRBV6-2 or TRBV6-3 and TRBJ2-5; 9 positions agree with TRBD2. Germline CDR1 reads MNHEY; CDR2 reads SVGEGT. The CDR3 has 15 residues. With 6 bases clipped from V and 0 bases from J, the junction kept 5 bases outside the gene matches. The CDR3 loop reads CASRTSGEYQETQYF. The DNA for the CDR3 is TGTGCCAGCAGGACTAGCGGTGAATACCAAGAGACCCAGTACTTC.

This clonotype was seen ten or more times. The CDR3: CASSESTRVGNTIYF. The CDR3 nucleotides are TGCGCCAGCAGTGAGTCGACTCGTGTAGGAAACACCATATATTTT. V and J are TRBV10-2 and TRBJ1-3; D gene ambiguous. V was clipped by 0 bases and J by 4 bases, with 10 bases between them. Germline CDR1 is WSHSY and CDR2 is SAAADI. There are 15 residues in the CDR3.

This clonotype was counted many times. V usage is TRBV27 and J usage is TRBJ2-1; TRBD2 matches at 12 bases. Per germline, CDR1 MNHEY and CDR2 SMNVEV (reference sequence). CDR3 length: 16 residues. V lost 5 bases, J lost 8 bases, and 10 bases stayed unmatched. The CDR3 here is CASSPKTSGSPHEQFF. The CDR3 nucleotides are TGTGCCAGCAGTCCCAAGACTAGCGGGAGCCCCCATGAGCAGTTCTTC.

Ten or more counts support this clonotype. CDR3 protein: CASRTLAGEVNEQFF. The DNA for the CDR3 is TGTGCCAGCAGGACCCTAGCGGGAGAGGTGAATGAGCAGTTCTTC. This chain links TRBV27 with TRBJ2-1; 10 bases are shared with TRBD2. The J segment lost 7 bases and the V segment lost 6 bases, leaving 9 bases of the junction unmatched. This CDR3 has 15 amino acids. Germline lookup yields CDR1 MNHEY and CDR2 SMNVEV (reference sequence).

The V and J genes are TRBV5-1 and TRBJ2-2; TRBD1 might be the D (6 bases). CDR3 size: 15 residues. CDR1 is SGHRS and CDR2 is YFSETQ in the germline V gene. The V and J ends lost 5 bases and 7 bases respectively, with 18 bases between them. This CDR3 is CASSLFSGGHGELFF. The CDR3 DNA sequence: TGCGCCAGCAGTTTGTTCTCTGGGGGCCACGGGGAGCTGTTTTTT.

The chain employs TRBV7-9 and TRBJ1-5; weak D call: TRBD1 (6 bases). The CDR3 length is 19 residues. V was cut by 4 bases and J by 0 bases, with 22 bases left in between. Germline loops: CDR1 SEHNR, CDR2 FQNEAQ (reference sequence). The CDR3 sequence: CASSSAREGGAHSNQPQHF. The CDR3 bases are TGTGCCAGCAGCTCAGCCCGCGAGGGGGGGGCGCATAGCAATCAGCCCCAGCATTTT.

This rearrangement joins TRBV5-6 to TRBJ1-1; no clear D gene. Germline V lookup: CDR1 SGHDT, CDR2 YYEEEE. V was trimmed by 1 base and J by 0 bases, leaving 16 bases between them. The CDR3 extends over 17 amino acids. The CDR3 DNA sequence: TGTGCCAGCAGCTTGAGGATTCGCGTCCTCGTGAACACTGAAGCTTTCTTT. It translates to CASSLRIRVLVNTEAFF.

This clonotype occurred many times. DNA of the CDR3: TGCGCCAGCACCCAGGGGTCAGCTAACTATGGCTACACCTTC. Its translation: CASTQGSANYGYTF. The chain joins TRBV10-2 to TRBJ1-2; a possible D gene is TRBD1 (6 bases). The CDR3 runs 14 residues. Per germline, CDR1 WSHSY and CDR2 SAAADI. Trimming left V 7 bases short and J 0 bases short, with 12 bases between.

The sample holds many counts of this clonotype. The gene calls are TRBV20-1 and TRBJ2-5; TRBD2 matches at 7 bases. The germline V gene encodes CDR1 DFQATT and CDR2 SNEGSKA (reference sequence). The CDR3 extends over 17 amino acids. The CDR3 reads CSTTYPPAGVFLETQYF. The CDR3 nucleotides are TGCAGCACAACTTACCCCCCGGCGGGAGTCTTCTTGGAGACCCAGTACTTC.